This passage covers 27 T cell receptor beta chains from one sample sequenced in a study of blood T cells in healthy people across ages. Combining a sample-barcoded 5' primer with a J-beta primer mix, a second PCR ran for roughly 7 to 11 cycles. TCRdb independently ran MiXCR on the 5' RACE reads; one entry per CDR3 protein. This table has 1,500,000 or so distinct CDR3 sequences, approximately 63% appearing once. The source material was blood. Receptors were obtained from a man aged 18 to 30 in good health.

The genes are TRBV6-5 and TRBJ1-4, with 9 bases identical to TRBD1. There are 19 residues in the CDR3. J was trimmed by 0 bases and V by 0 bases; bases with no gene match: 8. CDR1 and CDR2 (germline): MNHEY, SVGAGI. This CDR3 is CASSYSRRTGDSTNEKLFF. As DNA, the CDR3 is TGTGCCAGCAGTTACTCGCGGAGGACAGGGGATTCAACTAATGAAAAACTGTTTTTT.

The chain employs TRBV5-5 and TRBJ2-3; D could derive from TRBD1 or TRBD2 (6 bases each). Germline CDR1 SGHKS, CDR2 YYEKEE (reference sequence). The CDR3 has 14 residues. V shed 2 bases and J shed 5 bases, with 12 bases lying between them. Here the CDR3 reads CASSLRGLLDTQYF. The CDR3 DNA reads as TGTGCCAGCAGCTTACGGGGGCTGTTAGATACGCAGTATTTT.

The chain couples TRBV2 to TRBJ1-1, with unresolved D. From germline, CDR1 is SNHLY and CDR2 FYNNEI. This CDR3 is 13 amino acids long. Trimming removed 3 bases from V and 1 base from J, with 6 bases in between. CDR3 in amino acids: CASSDWENTEAFF. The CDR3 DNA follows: TGTGCCAGCAGTGATTGGGAGAACACTGAAGCTTTCTTT.

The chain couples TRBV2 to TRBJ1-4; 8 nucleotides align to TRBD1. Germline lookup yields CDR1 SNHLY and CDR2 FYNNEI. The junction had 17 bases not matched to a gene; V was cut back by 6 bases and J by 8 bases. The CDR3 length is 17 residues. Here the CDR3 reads CASRAGTGGEPGEKLFF. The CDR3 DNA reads TGTGCCAGCAGAGCCGGGACAGGAGGAGAGCCGGGCGAAAAACTGTTTTTT.

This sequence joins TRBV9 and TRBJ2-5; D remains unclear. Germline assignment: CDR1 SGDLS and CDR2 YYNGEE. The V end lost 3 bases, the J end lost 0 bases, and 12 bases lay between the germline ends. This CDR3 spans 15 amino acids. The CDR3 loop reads CASSGQGRYQETQYF. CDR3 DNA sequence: TGTGCCAGCAGCGGCCAAGGAAGGTACCAAGAGACCCAGTACTTC.

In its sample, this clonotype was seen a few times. In DNA, the CDR3 is TGCAGTGCTAGACCCGGGCTGGGTTTTTCCAACCTCTACGAGCAGTACTTC. It specifies CSARPGLGFSNLYEQYF. The rearrangement joins TRBV20-1 to TRBJ2-7; no clear D gene. The germline V gene has CDR1 DFQATT and CDR2 SNEGSKA (reference sequence). This CDR3 has 17 residues. The V gene lost 2 bases and the J gene lost 3 bases, with 23 bases spanning the gap.

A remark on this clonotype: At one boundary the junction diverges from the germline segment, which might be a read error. The CDR3 loop reads CAGSQLAGRSSYEQYF. The CDR3 DNA reads as TGCGCCGGCAGCCAACTAGCGGGGAGAAGCTCCTACGAGCAGTACTTC. The V gene is TRBV4-1, the J gene TRBJ2-7, with TRBD2 matching 10 bases. The V gene's germline CDR1 is MGHRA and CDR2 YSYEKL. This CDR3 spans 16 amino acids.

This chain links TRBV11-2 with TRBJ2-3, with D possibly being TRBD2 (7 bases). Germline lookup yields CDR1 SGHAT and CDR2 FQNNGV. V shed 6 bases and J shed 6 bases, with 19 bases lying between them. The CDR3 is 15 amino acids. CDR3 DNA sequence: TGTGCCAGCAGACCTGGGAGGGGGTCGTCGGATACGCAGTATTTT. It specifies CASRPGRGSSDTQYF.

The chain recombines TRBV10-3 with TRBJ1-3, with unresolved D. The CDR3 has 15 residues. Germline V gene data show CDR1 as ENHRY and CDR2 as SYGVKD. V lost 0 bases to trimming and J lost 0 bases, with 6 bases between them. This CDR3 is CAISESGNSGNTIYF. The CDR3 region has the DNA TGTGCCATCAGTGAGTCAGGAAACTCTGGAAACACCATATATTTT.

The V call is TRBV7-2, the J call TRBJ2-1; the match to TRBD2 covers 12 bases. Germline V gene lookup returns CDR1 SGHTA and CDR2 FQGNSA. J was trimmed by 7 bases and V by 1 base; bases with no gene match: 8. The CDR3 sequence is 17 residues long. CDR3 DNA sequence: TGTGCCAGCAGCTTAGTCCTACTAGCGGGGGGCCAGAATGAGCAGTTCTTC. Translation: CASSLVLLAGGQNEQFF. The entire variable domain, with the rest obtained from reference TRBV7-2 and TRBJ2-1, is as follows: GAGVSQSPSNKVTEKGKDVELRCDPISGHTALYWYRQSLGQGLEFLIYFQGNSAPDKSGLPSDRFSAERTGGSVSTLTIQRTQQEDSAVYLCASSLVLLAGGQNEQFFGPGTRLTVL.

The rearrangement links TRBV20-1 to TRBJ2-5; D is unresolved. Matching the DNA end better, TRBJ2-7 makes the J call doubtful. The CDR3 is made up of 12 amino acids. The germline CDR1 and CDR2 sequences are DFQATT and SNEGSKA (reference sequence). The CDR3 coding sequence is TGCAGTGCTAGGGGTCATACCTACGAGCAGTACTTC. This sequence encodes CSARGHTYEQYF.

The CDR3 sequence is CASSSGVINEKLFF. CDR3 DNA sequence: TGCGCCAGCAGCTCCGGGGTCATTAATGAAAAACTGTTTTTT. The chain joins TRBV5-1 to TRBJ1-4; D remains unclear. The CDR3 totals 14 residues. CDR1 SGHRS and CDR2 YFSETQ come from the germline V gene. V lost 3 bases and J lost 4, with 10 bases in between.

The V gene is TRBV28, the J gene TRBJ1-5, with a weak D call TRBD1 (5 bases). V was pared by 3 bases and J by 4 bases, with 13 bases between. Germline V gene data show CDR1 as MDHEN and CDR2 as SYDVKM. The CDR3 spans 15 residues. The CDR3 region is CASSFSGGTNQPQHF. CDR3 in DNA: TGTGCCAGCAGTTTTTCGGGGGGGACGAATCAGCCCCAGCATTTT.

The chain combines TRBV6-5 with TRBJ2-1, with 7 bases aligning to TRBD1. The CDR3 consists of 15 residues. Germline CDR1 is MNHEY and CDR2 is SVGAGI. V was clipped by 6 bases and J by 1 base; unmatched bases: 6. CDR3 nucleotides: TGTGCCAGCAGCAGACAGGGTGGGTCCTACAATGAGCAGTTCTTC. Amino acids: CASSRQGGSYNEQFF.

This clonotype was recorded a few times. The CDR3 loop reads CSVDASQAYNEQFF. As DNA, the CDR3 is TGCAGCGTTGATGCCTCCCAAGCCTACAATGAGCAGTTCTTC. The chain has TRBV29-1 and TRBJ2-1; D is ambiguous. Germline V gene sequence: CDR1 SQVTM, CDR2 ANQGSEA. CDR3 length equals 14 residues. Between the trimmed V and J ends, which lost 3 bases and 2 bases, there was a span of 11 bases.

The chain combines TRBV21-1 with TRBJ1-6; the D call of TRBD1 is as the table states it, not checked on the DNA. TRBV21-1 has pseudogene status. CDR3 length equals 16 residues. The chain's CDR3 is CASSGERGQGVSPLHF. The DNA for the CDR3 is TGTGCCAGCAGCGGCGAAAGGGGACAGGGGGTTTCACCCCTCCACTTT.

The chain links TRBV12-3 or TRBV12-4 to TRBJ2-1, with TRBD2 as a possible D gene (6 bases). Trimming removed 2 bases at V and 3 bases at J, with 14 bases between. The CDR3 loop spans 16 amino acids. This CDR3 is CASSLQEGFIYNEQFF. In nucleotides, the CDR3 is TGTGCCAGCAGTTTACAGGAGGGTTTTATCTACAATGAGCAGTTCTTC.

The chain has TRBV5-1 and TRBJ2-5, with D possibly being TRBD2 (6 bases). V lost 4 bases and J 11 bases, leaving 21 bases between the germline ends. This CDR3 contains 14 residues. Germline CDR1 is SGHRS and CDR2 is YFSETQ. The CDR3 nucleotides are TGCGCCAGCAGCAGGGACGGGCTAGGGGAGGAGCAGTACTTC. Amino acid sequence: CASSRDGLGEEQYF.

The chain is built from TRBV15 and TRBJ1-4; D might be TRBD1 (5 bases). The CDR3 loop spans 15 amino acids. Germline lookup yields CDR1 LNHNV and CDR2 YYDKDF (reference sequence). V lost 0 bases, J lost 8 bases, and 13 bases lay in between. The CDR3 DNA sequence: TGTGCCACCAGCAGAGATCGAGGGGTGGGGGAAAAACTGTTTTTT. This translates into CATSRDRGVGEKLFF.

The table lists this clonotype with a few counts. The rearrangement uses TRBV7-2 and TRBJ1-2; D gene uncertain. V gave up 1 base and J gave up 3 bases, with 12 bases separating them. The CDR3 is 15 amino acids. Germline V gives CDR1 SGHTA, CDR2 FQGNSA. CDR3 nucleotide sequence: TGTGCCAGCAGCTTAGTAGGAAATGAGTACTATGGCTACACCTTC. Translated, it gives CASSLVGNEYYGYTF.

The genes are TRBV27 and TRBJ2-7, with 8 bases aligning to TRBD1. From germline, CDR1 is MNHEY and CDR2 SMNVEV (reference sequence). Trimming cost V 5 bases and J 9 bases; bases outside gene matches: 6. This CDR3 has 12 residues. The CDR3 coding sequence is TGTGCCAGCAGTCCGCTGACAGGGGTGCAGTACTTC. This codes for CASSPLTGVQYF.

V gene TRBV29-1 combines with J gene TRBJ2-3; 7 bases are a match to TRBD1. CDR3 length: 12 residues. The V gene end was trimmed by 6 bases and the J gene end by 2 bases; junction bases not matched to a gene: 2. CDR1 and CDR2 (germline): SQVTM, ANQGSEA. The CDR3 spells CSVDRPTDTQYF. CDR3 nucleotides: TGCAGCGTGGACAGGCCCACAGATACGCAGTATTTT.

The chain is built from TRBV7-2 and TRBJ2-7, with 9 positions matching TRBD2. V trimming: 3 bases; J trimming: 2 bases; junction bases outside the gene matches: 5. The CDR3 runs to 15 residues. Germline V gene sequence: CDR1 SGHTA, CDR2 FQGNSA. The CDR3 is CASSFAGGYTYEQYF. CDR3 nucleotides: TGTGCCAGCAGCTTCGCGGGGGGGTACACCTACGAGCAGTACTTC.

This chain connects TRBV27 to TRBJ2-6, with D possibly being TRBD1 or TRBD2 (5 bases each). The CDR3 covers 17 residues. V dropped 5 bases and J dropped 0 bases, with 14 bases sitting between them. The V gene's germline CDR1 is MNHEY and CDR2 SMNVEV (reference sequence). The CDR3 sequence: CASSSNRGYSGANVLTF. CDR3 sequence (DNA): TGTGCCAGCAGTAGCAACCGGGGCTACTCTGGGGCCAACGTCCTGACTTTC.

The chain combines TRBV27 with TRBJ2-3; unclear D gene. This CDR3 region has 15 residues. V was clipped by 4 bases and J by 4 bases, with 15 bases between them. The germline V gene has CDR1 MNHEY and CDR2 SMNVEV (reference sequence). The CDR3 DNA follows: TGTGCCAGCAGTTCGGTCGAGTTCTGGCCAGATACGCAGTATTTT. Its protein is CASSSVEFWPDTQYF.

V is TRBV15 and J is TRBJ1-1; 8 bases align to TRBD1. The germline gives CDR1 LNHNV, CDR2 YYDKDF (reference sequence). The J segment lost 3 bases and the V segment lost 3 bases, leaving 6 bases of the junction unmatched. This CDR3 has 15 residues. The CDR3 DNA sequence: TGTGCCACCAGCAGTGGACAGGGCTGGGACACTGAAGCTTTCTTT. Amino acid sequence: CATSSGQGWDTEAFF.

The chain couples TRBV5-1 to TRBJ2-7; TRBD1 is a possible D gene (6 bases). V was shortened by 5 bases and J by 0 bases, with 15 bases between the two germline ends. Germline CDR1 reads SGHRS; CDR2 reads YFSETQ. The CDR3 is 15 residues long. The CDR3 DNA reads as TGCGCCAGCAGGCCCCTCGGACAGAACTCCTACGAGCAGTACTTC. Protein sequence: CASRPLGQNSYEQYF.